The T cell receptor beta chain under discussion was sequenced for a study of cytomegalovirus exposure and HLA in healthy donors. Overall study findings and caveats: Later analysis suggested links between common viral pathogens and several top significant clusters. An analysis that was carried out later associated 17,000 or so TCR beta sequences with HLA alleles at 0.05 false discovery rate.

This CDR3 has 14 amino acids. V was trimmed by 4 bases and J by 1 base, leaving 11 bases between them. Germline CDR1 is SGHDT and CDR2 is YYEEEE. The PCR used 60 Vbeta and 13 Jbeta primers. Assay: immunoSEQ multiplex PCR; the TCRdb copy retains only in-frame clones and omits some. The sample contains 120,000 to 150,000 clones, 80% to 85% of which appear only once. Sampled while nominally healthy, donors likely had unrecorded immune exposures. The sample holds a few counts of this clone. Its matching antigen is unknown. V is TRBV5-6 and J is TRBJ1-1; D is uncertain. Sequenced: PBMCs. The TCR was taken from a male donor in good health and CMV-seropositive. The CDR3 sequence is CASSLGRGNTEAFF. In nucleotides, the CDR3 is TGTGCCAGCAGCCTTGGGCGGGGGAACACTGAAGCTTTCTTT. The variable domain in full, completed from reference TRBV5-6 and TRBJ1-1, reads DAGVTQSPTHLIKTRGQQVTLRCSPKSGHDTVSWYQQALGQGPQFIFQYYEEEERQRGNFPDRFSGHQFPNYSSELNVNALLLGDSALYLCASSLGRGNTEAFFGQGTRLTVV.